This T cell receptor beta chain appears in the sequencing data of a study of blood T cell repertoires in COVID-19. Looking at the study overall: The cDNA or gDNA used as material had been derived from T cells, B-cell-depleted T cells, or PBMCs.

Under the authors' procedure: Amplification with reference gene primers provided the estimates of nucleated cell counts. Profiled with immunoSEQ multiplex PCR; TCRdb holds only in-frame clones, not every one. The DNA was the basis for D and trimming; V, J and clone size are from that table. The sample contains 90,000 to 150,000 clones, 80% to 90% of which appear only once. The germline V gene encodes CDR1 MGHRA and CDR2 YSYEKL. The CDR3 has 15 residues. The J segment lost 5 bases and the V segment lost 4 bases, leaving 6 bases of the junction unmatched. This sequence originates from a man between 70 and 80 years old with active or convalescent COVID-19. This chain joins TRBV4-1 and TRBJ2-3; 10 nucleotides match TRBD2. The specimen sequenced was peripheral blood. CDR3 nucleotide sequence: TGCGCCAGCAGCCTAGCTAGCGGGAGTGGAGATACGCAGTATTTT. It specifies CASSLASGSGDTQYF.